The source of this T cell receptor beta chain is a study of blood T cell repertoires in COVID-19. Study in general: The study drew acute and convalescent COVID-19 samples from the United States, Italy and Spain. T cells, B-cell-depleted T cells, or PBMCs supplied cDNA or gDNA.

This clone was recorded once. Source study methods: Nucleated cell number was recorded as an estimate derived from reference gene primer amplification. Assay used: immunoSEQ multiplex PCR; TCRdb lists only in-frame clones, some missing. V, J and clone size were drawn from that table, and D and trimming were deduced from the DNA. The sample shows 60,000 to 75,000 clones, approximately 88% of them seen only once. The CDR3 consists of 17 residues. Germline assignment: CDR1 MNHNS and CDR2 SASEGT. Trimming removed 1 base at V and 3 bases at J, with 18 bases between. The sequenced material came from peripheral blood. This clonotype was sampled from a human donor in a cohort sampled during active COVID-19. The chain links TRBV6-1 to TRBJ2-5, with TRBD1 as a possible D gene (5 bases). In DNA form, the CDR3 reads TGTGCCAGCAGTGAAGGGTGGCGGCAGGGCCCGAAAGAGACCCAGTACTTC. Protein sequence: CASSEGWRQGPKETQYF.